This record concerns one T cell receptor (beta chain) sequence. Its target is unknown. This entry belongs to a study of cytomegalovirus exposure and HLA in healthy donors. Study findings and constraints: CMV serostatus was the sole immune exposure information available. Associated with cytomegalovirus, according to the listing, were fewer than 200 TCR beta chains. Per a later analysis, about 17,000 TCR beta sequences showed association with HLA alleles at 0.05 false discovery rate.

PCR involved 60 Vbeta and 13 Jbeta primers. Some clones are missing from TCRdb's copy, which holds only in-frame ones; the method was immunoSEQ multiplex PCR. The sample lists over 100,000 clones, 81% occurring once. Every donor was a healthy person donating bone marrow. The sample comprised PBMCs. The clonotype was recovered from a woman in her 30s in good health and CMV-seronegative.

As DNA, the CDR3 is TGCGCCAGCAGCCAAGCCCCTTGGGGGGTTAAGACCCAGTACTTC. Translated: CASSQAPWGVKTQYF. V gene TRBV4-1 combines with J gene TRBJ2-5, with a tentative D call TRBD2 (6 bases). V shed 1 base and J shed 6 bases, with 15 bases lying between them. The CDR3 has 15 residues. Germline V gene lookup returns CDR1 MGHRA and CDR2 YSYEKL.